These 13 T cell receptor beta chains share one sample of origin, sequenced in a study of T cells in Graves' hyperthyroidism and ophthalmopathy. RNA transcripts were the template for amplifying TCR beta CDR3 regions. The HTBI set primed first-round TCR CDR3 RT-PCR. Each CDR3 protein is one row after TCRdb ran MiXCR on the multiplex PCR reads. The sample has about 180,000 distinct CDR3 sequences; more than 15% are singletons. Sequenced: blood. The receptors derive from a woman between 50 and 59 years old with Graves' hyperthyroidism.

In this sample, this clonotype turned up many times. At one end the junction does not follow the germline gene, possibly because of a read error. V gene TRBV19 combines with J gene TRBJ1-1; D uncertain. CDR3 size: 16 residues. Germline loops: CDR1 LNHDA, CDR2 SQIVND (reference sequence). The CDR3 is CASSIDLEGMNTEAFF. In nucleotides, the CDR3 is TGTGCTAGTAGTATAGATTTGGAGGGCATGAACACTGAAGCTTTCTTT.

This clonotype came up many times. V usage is TRBV20-1 and J usage is TRBJ1-2; no definite D call. The V gene lost 1 base and the J gene lost 5 bases, with 8 bases spanning the gap. CDR3 length: 12 residues. CDR1 and CDR2 from the germline V gene are DFQATT and SNEGSKA (reference sequence). CDR3 sequence reads: CSARVGGYGYTF. The DNA of the CDR3 is TGCAGTGCTAGAGTGGGTGGATATGGCTACACCTTC.

As for this clonotype: Possible read error: a much larger clone is one base away. The chain carries TRBV2 and TRBJ1-4; no clear D. Germline V lookup: CDR1 SNHLY, CDR2 FYNNEI. The CDR3 runs to 14 residues. CDR3 bases: TGTGCCGGCAGTTGGACGGCGACCAATGAAAAACTGTTTTTT. Its protein is CAGSWTATNEKLFF.

Many counts were recorded for this clonotype. The chain couples TRBV29-1 to TRBJ1-2; maybe TRBD1 (5 bases). Per the germline V gene, CDR1 is SQVTM and CDR2 is ANQGSEA. The CDR3 has 11 amino acids. V shed 7 bases and J shed 4 bases, with 10 bases lying between them. The CDR3 DNA is TGCAGCGCCGAGGGACCCTATGGCTACACCTTC. Its protein is CSAEGPYGYTF.

This clonotype has a handful of counts. This chain links TRBV7-8 with TRBJ1-6; 8 bases agree with TRBD1. V lost 5 bases to trimming and J lost 5 bases; unmatched junction nucleotides: 5. Germline V gene sequence: CDR1 SGHVS, CDR2 FQNEAQ. This CDR3 comprises 15 residues. This CDR3 is CASSKDRGNNSPLHF. The CDR3 nucleotides are TGTGCCAGCAGCAAAGACAGGGGCAATAATTCACCCCTCCACTTT.

This clonotype was detected ten times or more. The chain has TRBV29-1 and TRBJ2-2; D may be TRBD2 (6 bases). V lost 8 bases and J lost 1, with 8 bases in between. The CDR3 contains 12 residues. The germline CDR1 and CDR2 sequences are SQVTM and ANQGSEA. The CDR3 bases are TGCAGCATGGAGGGGAACACCGGGGAGCTGTTTTTT. Its protein product is CSMEGNTGELFF.

This clonotype was counted many times. The chain links TRBV19 to TRBJ1-5; no reliable D call. Deletions cut 3 bases from V and 7 bases from J, with 7 bases between. Germline assignment: CDR1 LNHDA and CDR2 SQIVND (reference sequence). The CDR3 spans 12 residues. The CDR3 DNA is TGTGCCAGTAGTATGGTCCAACAGCCCCAGCATTTT. Residues: CASSMVQQPQHF.

This chain links TRBV20-1 with TRBJ2-7; unclear D gene. The CDR3 runs to 13 residues. Germline V CDR1 and CDR2: DFQATT, SNEGSKA (reference sequence). Trimming removed 5 bases at V and 4 bases at J, with 15 bases between. In DNA, the CDR3 is TGCAGTGCTCCCGAGCCCAGGATATACGAGCAGTACTTC. Translation gives CSAPEPRIYEQYF.

The rearrangement joins TRBV2 to TRBJ1-2; D unresolved. Looked up from germline, CDR1 is SNHLY and CDR2 is FYNNEI. This CDR3 contains 11 residues. The germline V and J ends were trimmed by 5 bases and 7 bases, with 8 bases remaining between them. The CDR3 here is CASSPTSGYTF. Here the CDR3 DNA reads TGTGCCAGCAGTCCCACTAGTGGCTACACCTTC.

This clonotype was recorded at least ten times. This chain joins TRBV29-1 and TRBJ1-2; 7 bases map to TRBD1. After removal of 0 bases from V and 8 bases from J, the junction contained 9 bases not matched to a gene. The CDR3 consists of 14 residues. The germline CDR1 and CDR2 sequences are SQVTM and ANQGSEA. CDR3 DNA sequence: TGCAGCGTTGAAGACTGGGGACAGCTCCTAGGCTACACCTTC. Translation: CSVEDWGQLLGYTF.

The chain couples TRBV2 to TRBJ2-1; TRBD1 agrees at 7 bases. Trimming removed 6 bases from V and 6 bases from J; junction bases left unmatched: 8. The CDR3 is made up of 14 amino acids. Per the germline V gene, CDR1 is SNHLY and CDR2 is FYNNEI. The CDR3 protein is CASREDSGGNEQFF. The CDR3, as DNA: TGTGCCAGCAGAGAGGACTCAGGGGGCAATGAGCAGTTCTTC.

This clonotype appeared many times. This chain uses TRBV7-6 with TRBJ1-4; possible D gene TRBD1, 6 bases. Germline CDR1 reads SGHVS; CDR2 reads FNYEAQ. The CDR3 is 16 residues long. Trimming took 5 bases from V and 3 from J, leaving 16 bases between them. The CDR3 sequence is CASSPRGTLPNEKLFF. Written as DNA, the CDR3 is TGTGCCAGCAGCCCCAGGGGCACCTTGCCTAATGAAAAACTGTTTTTT.

This clonotype has a count of ten or more. V gene TRBV2 combines with J gene TRBJ2-1; D uncertain. Trimming cost V 7 bases and J 10 bases, with 14 bases left between them. CDR3 length equals 12 residues. From germline, CDR1 is SNHLY and CDR2 FYNNEI. The CDR3 region is CASTPAPMEQFF. CDR3 bases: TGTGCCAGCACCCCCGCGCCCATGGAGCAGTTCTTC.